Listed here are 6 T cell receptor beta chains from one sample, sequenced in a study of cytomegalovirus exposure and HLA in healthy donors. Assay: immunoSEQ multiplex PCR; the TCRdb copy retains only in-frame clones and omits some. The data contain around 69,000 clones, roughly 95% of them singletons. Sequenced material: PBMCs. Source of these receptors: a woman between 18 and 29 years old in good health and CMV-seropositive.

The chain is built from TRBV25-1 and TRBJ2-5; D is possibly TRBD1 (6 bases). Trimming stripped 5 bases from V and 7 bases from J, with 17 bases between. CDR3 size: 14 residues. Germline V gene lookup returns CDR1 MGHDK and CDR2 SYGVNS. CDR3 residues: CASSYAGARGTQYF. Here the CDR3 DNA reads TGTGCCAGCAGTTACGCAGGGGCTAGGGGGACCCAGTACTTC.

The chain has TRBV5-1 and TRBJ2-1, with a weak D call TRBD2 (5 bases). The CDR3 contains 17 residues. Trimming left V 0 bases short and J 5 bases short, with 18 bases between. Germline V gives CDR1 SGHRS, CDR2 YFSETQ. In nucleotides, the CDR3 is TGCGCCAGCAGCTTGGCCGTACTAGTTGGTGGTAACAATGAGCAGTTCTTC. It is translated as CASSLAVLVGGNNEQFF.

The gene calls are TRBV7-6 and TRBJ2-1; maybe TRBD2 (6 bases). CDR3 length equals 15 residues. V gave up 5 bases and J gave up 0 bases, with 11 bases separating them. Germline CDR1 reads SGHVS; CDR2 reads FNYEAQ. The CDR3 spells CASSMGTVSYNEQFF. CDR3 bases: TGTGCCAGCAGCATGGGGACTGTCTCCTACAATGAGCAGTTCTTC. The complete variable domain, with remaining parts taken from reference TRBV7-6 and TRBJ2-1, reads GAGVSQSPRYKVTKRGQDVALRCDPISGHVSLYWYRQALGQGPEFLTYFNYEAQQDKSGLPNDRFSAERPEGSISTLTIQRTEQRDSAMYRCASSMGTVSYNEQFFGPGTRLTVL.

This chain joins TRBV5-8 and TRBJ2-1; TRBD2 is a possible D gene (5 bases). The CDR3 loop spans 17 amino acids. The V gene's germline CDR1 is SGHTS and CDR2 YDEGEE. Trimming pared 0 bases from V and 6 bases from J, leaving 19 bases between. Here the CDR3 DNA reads TGTGCCAGCAGCTTGGGGAGGTTTCGTATGCGGTTCAATGAGCAGTTCTTC. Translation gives CASSLGRFRMRFNEQFF.

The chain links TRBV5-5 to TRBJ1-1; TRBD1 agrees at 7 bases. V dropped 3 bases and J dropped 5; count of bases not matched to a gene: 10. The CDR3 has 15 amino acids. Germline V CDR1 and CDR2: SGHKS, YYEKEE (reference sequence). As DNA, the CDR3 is TGTGCCAGCAGCTCCGTACAGGGGAGAGGGACTGAAGCTTTCTTT. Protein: CASSSVQGRGTEAFF.

CDR3 loop: CASSEGTETQPQHF. Written as DNA, the CDR3 is TGTGCCAGCAGTGAAGGGACAGAAACTCAGCCCCAGCATTTT. The chain uses TRBV6-1 and TRBJ1-5; possible D gene TRBD1, 6 bases. This CDR3 contains 14 residues. Germline V gene data show CDR1 as MNHNS and CDR2 as SASEGT. V lost 1 base, J lost 6 bases, and 10 bases lay in between.